One sample yielded the 15 T cell receptor beta chains listed below, sequenced in a study of blood T cell repertoires in COVID-19. TCRdb keeps only in-frame clones here, not all; method: immunoSEQ multiplex PCR. In the table there are about 120,000 clones, roughly 82% of which are singletons. Sequenced: peripheral blood. These receptors all stem from a human donor in a cohort sampled during active COVID-19.

This chain uses TRBV6-5 with TRBJ1-2; D may be TRBD1 (5 bases). This CDR3 is built from 14 residues. The V end was cut by 6 bases, the J end by 5 bases, with 16 bases between. CDR1 and CDR2 (germline): MNHEY, SVGAGI. CDR3 nucleotide sequence: TGTGCCAGCAGGGGGACTTGGTCCGGGTATGGCTACACCTTC. Translation: CASRGTWSGYGYTF.

The chain uses TRBV6-5 and TRBJ1-2, with 10 bases fitting TRBD1. The germline gives CDR1 MNHEY, CDR2 SVGAGI. This CDR3 is 14 amino acids long. V shed 4 bases, J shed 5 bases, and the junction held 4 bases outside the gene matches. The CDR3 spells CASSSDRGLYGYTF. CDR3 DNA: TGTGCCAGCAGTTCCGACAGGGGGCTTTATGGCTACACCTTC.

The chain couples TRBV3-1 (or the pseudogene TRBV3-2) to TRBJ1-3; 10 nucleotides agree with TRBD1. V dropped 4 bases and J dropped 0; count of bases not matched to a gene: 3. CDR3 length equals 16 residues. The germline gives CDR1 LGHDT, CDR2 YNNKEL (reference sequence). CDR3 DNA sequence: TGTGCCAGCAGCCTGACAGGGGGCTTCTCTGGAAACACCATATATTTT. The encoded protein is CASSLTGGFSGNTIYF.

The chain links TRBV14 to TRBJ2-7; 7 nucleotides agree with TRBD2. The CDR3 sequence is 17 residues long. The V segment lost 0 bases and the J segment 2 bases; nucleotides outside the gene matches: 10. Germline CDR1 SGHDN, CDR2 FVKESK. CDR3 loop: CASSQDPREGSTYEQYF. The CDR3 nucleotides are TGTGCCAGCAGCCAAGACCCCAGGGAGGGAAGCACCTACGAGCAGTACTTC.

The V call is TRBV11-2, the J call TRBJ2-1; 10 bases line up with TRBD2. Trimming cost V 7 bases and J 6 bases; bases outside gene matches: 6. The V gene's germline CDR1 is SGHAT and CDR2 FQNNGV. This CDR3 region has 14 residues. For the CDR3, the DNA is TGTGCCAGCACCAGTAGCGGGGGGAGCAATGAGCAGTTCTTC. It yields the protein CASTSSGGSNEQFF. Complete variable domain (other parts from reference TRBV11-2 and TRBJ2-1): EAGVAQSPRYKIIEKRQSVAFWCNPISGHATLYWYQQILGQGPKLLIQFQNNGVVDDSQLPKDRFSAERLKGVDSTLKIQPAKLEDSAVYLCASTSSGGSNEQFFGPGTRLTVL.

There are a few counts of this clone. The chain joins TRBV3-1 (or the pseudogene TRBV3-2) to TRBJ2-7; possibly TRBD1 for D (6 bases). This CDR3 comprises 15 residues. V dropped 5 bases and J dropped 0 bases, with 14 bases sitting between them. The germline V gene encodes CDR1 LGHDT and CDR2 YNNKEL (reference sequence). This CDR3 is CASSFNSGHSYEQYF. For the CDR3, the DNA is TGTGCCAGCAGCTTCAACTCGGGACACTCCTACGAGCAGTACTTC.

The chain links TRBV5-1 to TRBJ2-2; D is possibly TRBD2 (7 bases). Per the germline V gene, CDR1 is SGHRS and CDR2 is YFSETQ. This CDR3 has 17 amino acids. V gave up 0 bases and J gave up 4 bases, with 16 bases separating them. The CDR3 nucleotides are TGCGCCAGCAGCTTGGCGGCAACAGGGAGGGGCACCGGGGAGCTGTTTTTT. As protein: CASSLAATGRGTGELFF.

This chain links TRBV2 with TRBJ1-1, with unresolved D. Germline loops: CDR1 SNHLY, CDR2 FYNNEI. This CDR3 comprises 11 residues. Between the trimmed V and J ends, which lost 10 bases and 4 bases, there was a span of 10 bases. As DNA, the CDR3 is TGTGCCACTGTGGAGGTCACTGAAGCTTTCTTT. Its protein is CATVEVTEAFF.

The chain employs TRBV18 and TRBJ1-1, with D perhaps TRBD1 (6 bases). The germline V and J ends were trimmed by 3 bases and 4 bases, with 15 bases remaining between them. This CDR3 contains 15 residues. The germline CDR1 and CDR2 sequences are KGHSH and LQKENI. Written as DNA, the CDR3 is TGTGCCAGCTCACCCGGACAGTCGCTGGGCACTGAAGCTTTCTTT. Protein product: CASSPGQSLGTEAFF.

This clone appeared a few times. V gene TRBV4-1 combines with J gene TRBJ1-6; a weak D match, TRBD1 (6 bases). Trimming took off 4 bases at V and 4 bases at J, with 14 bases between the two ends. CDR1 is MGHRA, CDR2 YSYEKL, per germline. The CDR3 runs to 16 residues. This CDR3 is CASSRHGQTYNSPLHF. The CDR3 DNA follows: TGCGCCAGCAGCCGCCACGGACAGACATATAATTCACCCCTCCACTTT.

This chain links TRBV7-2 with TRBJ2-2; D might be TRBD2 (7 bases). The V end was cut by 1 base, the J end by 6 bases, with 9 bases between. Germline CDR1 reads SGHTA; CDR2 reads FQGNSA. The CDR3 has 14 amino acids. The CDR3, as DNA: TGTGCCAGCAGCTTAGGGGGGGGCGCCGGGGAGCTGTTTTTT. Its translation: CASSLGGGAGELFF.

The chain uses TRBV6-1 and TRBJ2-3; 8 positions agree with TRBD1. The CDR3 length is 16 residues. After removal of 1 base from V and 2 bases from J, the junction contained 5 bases not matched to a gene. Germline V gene lookup returns CDR1 MNHNS and CDR2 SASEGT. The CDR3 loop reads CASSEGQGAHTDTQYF. The DNA for the CDR3 is TGTGCCAGCAGTGAAGGGCAGGGGGCCCACACAGATACGCAGTATTTT.

The genes are TRBV5-1 and TRBJ2-2, with D hard to call. The ends were cut back, 2 bases at V and 3 bases at J, with 11 bases in the middle. The CDR3 has 15 residues. Germline V gene data show CDR1 as SGHRS and CDR2 as YFSETQ. CDR3 protein: CASSFASGDTGELFF. The CDR3 nucleotides are TGCGCCAGCAGCTTTGCGTCGGGTGACACCGGGGAGCTGTTTTTT.

The genes are TRBV19 and TRBJ2-1; 7 bases fit TRBD1. The germline gives CDR1 LNHDA, CDR2 SQIVND (reference sequence). The CDR3 has 16 residues. The J segment lost 0 bases and the V segment lost 0 bases, leaving 2 bases of the junction unmatched. CDR3 DNA: TGTGCCAGTAGTATAGAGACAGGGCACTCCTACAATGAGCAGTTCTTC. This translates into CASSIETGHSYNEQFF.

The chain employs TRBV6-5 and TRBJ1-2, with D perhaps matching TRBD1 (5 bases). The CDR3 has 14 amino acids. Trimming took off 6 bases at V and 7 bases at J, with 18 bases between the two ends. Germline CDR1 is MNHEY and CDR2 is SVGAGI. CDR3 nucleotides: TGTGCCAGCAGCCTGTCCCGGGGGTTAGGTGGCTACACCTTC. Its protein product is CASSLSRGLGGYTF.